The rows below give T cell receptor beta chains drawn from one sample of a study of cytomegalovirus exposure and HLA in healthy donors. Profiling relied on immunoSEQ multiplex PCR, and the TCRdb table lists in-frame clones only, not all of them. This table has 260,000 or so clones, 90% appearing once. The sequenced material came from PBMCs. The source is a young woman in good health and CMV-seronegative. Both conserved end residues are part of each CDR3. D genes are given only for firm matches. Size is omitted from some rows. Given values are once, few, many or a class for expanded clones.

size	D	J	V	CDR3	DNA
few	TRBD2	TRBJ2-7	TRBV18	CASSPTTSAEQYF	TGTGCCAGCTCACCAACTACTAGCGCCGAGCAGTACTTC
once	-	TRBJ2-1	TRBV7-2	CASSLMPRGKENEQFF	TGTGCCAGCAGCTTGATGCCGCGCGGGAAGGAAAATGAGCAGTTCTTC
-	-	TRBJ1-1	TRBV30	CAWNRVVNTEAFF	TGTGCCTGGAACCGCGTAGTGAACACTGAAGCTTTCTTT
-	-	TRBJ1-3	TRBV25-1	CASSELGSGNTIYF	TGTGCCAGCAGTGAGCTAGGCTCTGGAAACACCATATATTTT
-	TRBD1	TRBJ2-7	TRBV7-9	CASSFSTGLTWGYEQYF	TGTGCCAGCAGCTTTTCGACAGGGCTCACTTGGGGTTACGAGCAGTACTTC
-	-	TRBJ2-7	TRBV5-6	CASSWGRASSYEQYF	TGTGCCAGCAGCTGGGGCCGGGCCAGCTCCTACGAGCAGTACTTC
-	-	TRBJ1-5	TRBV19	CASSMGAGLSNQPQHF	TGTGCCAGTAGTATGGGGGCAGGCCTTAGCAATCAGCCCCAGCATTTT
-	-	TRBJ2-7	TRBV15	CATSRGGDSSSYEQYF	TGTGCCACCAGCAGAGGGGGGGACTCCAGCTCCTACGAGCAGTACTTC
-	-	TRBJ2-3	TRBV28	CAITSKGKLYF	TGTGCCATTACTAGCAAGGGGAAACTGTATTTT
-	-	TRBJ2-7	TRBV27	CASSLAIAYEQYF	TGTGCCAGCAGTTTAGCTATTGCTTACGAGCAGTACTTC
-	TRBD1	TRBJ2-7	TRBV7-8	CASSSPGQGPTYEQYF	TGTGCCAGCAGCTCCCCGGGACAGGGGCCTACCTACGAGCAGTACTTC
-	-	TRBJ2-7	TRBV28	CASSSKPYEQYF	TGTGCCAGCAGTTCCAAGCCCTACGAGCAGTACTTC
-	-	TRBJ2-1	TRBV12-5	CASGLVAGYSYNEQFF	TGTGCTAGTGGTTTGGTGGCGGGATACTCCTACAATGAGCAGTTCTTC
-	TRBD2	TRBJ2-7	TRBV7-2	CASSARREPSYEQYF	TGTGCCAGCAGCGCCAGGCGGGAGCCCTCCTACGAGCAGTACTTC
-	TRBD2	TRBJ2-2	TRBV11-3	CASSLVRAGGPFDTGELFF	TGTGCCAGCAGCTTAGTTAGGGCGGGAGGGCCCTTCGACACCGGGGAGCTGTTTTTT
-	-	TRBJ2-1	TRBV9	CASSTGTGLYNEQFF	TGTGCCAGCAGCACCGGGACTGGACTCTACAATGAGCAGTTCTTC
once	-	TRBJ2-7	TRBV6-5	CASSSTGNSEQYF	TGTGCCAGCAGTAGCACAGGGAACAGCGAGCAGTACTTC
-	TRBD2	TRBJ2-7	TRBV18	CASSPGTSVAEQYF	TGTGCCAGCTCACCAGGGACTAGCGTCGCCGAGCAGTACTTC
-	TRBD1	TRBJ2-7	TRBV6-5	CASSYYSGTGGYEQYF	TGTGCCAGCAGTTACTACTCCGGGACAGGGGGCTACGAGCAGTACTTC
once	-	TRBJ2-7	TRBV11-3	CASSLVGSYEQYF	TGTGCCAGCAGCTTAGTCGGGTCTTACGAGCAGTACTTC
once	-	TRBJ2-1	TRBV5-1	CASSLGTGFLNEQFF	TGCGCCAGCAGCTTGGGTACAGGGTTCTTGAATGAGCAGTTCTTC
-	-	TRBJ1-5	TRBV6-1	CASGFGDPQHF	TGTGCCAGCGGTTTCGGGGACCCCCAGCATTTT
-	-	TRBJ2-1	TRBV7-6	CASSLAGSNNEQFF	TGTGCCAGCAGCTTAGCCGGGAGCAACAATGAGCAGTTCTTC
-	-	TRBJ2-5	TRBV19	CASKQNNQETQYF	TGTGCCAGTAAACAGAATAACCAAGAGACCCAGTACTTC
-	-	TRBJ1-1	TRBV9	CASSVRGEGTEAFF	TGTGCCAGCAGCGTAAGGGGCGAAGGCACTGAAGCTTTCTTT
once	-	TRBJ2-7	TRBV6-1	CASSEVRGYEQYF	TGTGCCAGCAGTGAAGTTCGGGGGTACGAGCAGTACTTC
-	-	TRBJ2-5	TRBV29-1	CSVEDMGQDEYF	TGCAGCGTTGAAGATATGGGACAAGACGAGTACTTC
-	-	TRBJ1-1	TRBV30	CAWTGEGKSFF	TGTGCCTGGACCGGGGAAGGGAAATCTTTCTTT
-	-	TRBJ2-2	TRBV18	CASSPGLTGELFF	TGTGCCAGCTCACCAGGTCTCACCGGGGAGCTGTTTTTT
-	TRBD1	TRBJ2-3	TRBV5-1	CASSSWDRRTSTDTQYF	TGCGCCAGCAGCTCCTGGGACAGACGAACTAGCACAGATACGCAGTATTTT
-	-	TRBJ2-1	TRBV19	CASSGWEDYNEQFF	TGTGCCAGTAGTGGGTGGGAGGACTACAATGAGCAGTTCTTC
-	-	TRBJ2-7	TRBV5-5	CAPRKRQDEQYF	TGTGCCCCTCGAAAACGTCAGGACGAGCAGTACTTC
-	-	TRBJ2-6	TRBV28	CASSFSGSGANVLTF	TGTGCCAGCAGTTTTTCAGGGTCTGGGGCCAACGTCCTGACTTTC
once	-	TRBJ2-7	TRBV10-1	CASSDTAPFSYEQYF	TGCGCCAGCAGTGATACTGCCCCCTTCTCCTACGAGCAGTACTTC
-	TRBD2	TRBJ2-1	TRBV9	CASSAWGGNEQFF	TGTGCCAGCAGCGCGTGGGGGGGCAATGAGCAGTTCTTC
few	-	TRBJ2-7	TRBV27	CASSYTGYHEQYF	TGTGCCAGCAGCTATACAGGGTATCACGAGCAGTACTTC
-	-	TRBJ2-3	TRBV5-1	CASSLVAETDTQYF	TGCGCCAGCAGCTTGGTGGCCGAGACAGATACGCAGTATTTT
-	TRBD2	TRBJ2-3	TRBV9	CASSVPRLAGVSSTDTQYF	TGTGCCAGCAGCGTCCCAAGACTAGCGGGAGTTTCTAGCACAGATACGCAGTATTTT
-	-	TRBJ2-7	TRBV28	CASSPTNEQYF	TGTGCCAGCAGTCCGACGAACGAGCAGTACTTC
-	-	TRBJ2-5	TRBV12-5	CASGRPGEEETQYF	TGTGCTAGTGGCCGTCCAGGGGAAGAAGAGACCCAGTACTTC
-	-	TRBJ2-1	TRBV19	CASSIDTSPEQFF	TGTGCCAGTAGTATAGATACTAGCCCTGAGCAGTTCTTC
-	-	TRBJ2-4	TRBV12-2	CASRLILAGEKNIQYF	TGTGCAAGTCGCTTAATTCTAGCGGGGGAAAAAAACATTCAGTACTTC
-	-	TRBJ2-1	TRBV19	CASTDYGAGSYNEQFF	TGTGCCAGTACCGATTATGGGGCCGGGTCCTACAATGAGCAGTTCTTC
-	-	TRBJ2-1	TRBV5-6	CASISYNEQFF	TGTGCCAGCATTTCCTACAATGAGCAGTTCTTC
-	TRBD1	TRBJ2-7	TRBV7-9	CASSPSTGGSYYEQYF	TGTGCCAGCAGCCCTAGTACAGGGGGGAGCTACTACGAGCAGTACTTC
-	-	TRBJ2-7	TRBV28	CASSPSTDYEQYF	TGTGCCAGCAGCCCCTCGACGGACTACGAGCAGTACTTC
-	-	TRBJ2-3	TRBV2	CASSELGTHTDTQYF	TGTGCCAGCAGTGAATTGGGGACACACACAGATACGCAGTATTTT
-	-	TRBJ1-4	TRBV7-6	CASSLGGTNEKLFF	TGTGCCAGCAGCTTAGGGGGCACTAATGAAAAACTGTTTTTT
-	-	TRBJ1-2	TRBV28	CASNLWSNYGYTF	TGTGCCAGCAATTTGTGGTCTAACTATGGCTACACCTTC
-	TRBD2	TRBJ2-2	TRBV19	CASSISAGAPGELFF	TGTGCCAGTAGTATTTCAGCGGGAGCTCCCGGGGAGCTGTTTTTT
-	TRBD2	TRBJ2-2	TRBV4-3	CASSQDRVGLANTGELFF	TGCGCCAGCAGCCAAGATCGGGTGGGACTAGCGAACACCGGGGAGCTGTTTTTT
-	TRBD2	TRBJ2-7	TRBV4-2	CASSQEGTILNYEQYF	TGTGCCAGCAGCCAAGAGGGGACTATCCTAAACTACGAGCAGTACTTC
-	-	TRBJ2-1	TRBV29-1	CSAGGTNNEQFF	TGCAGCGCTGGGGGAACTAACAATGAGCAGTTCTTC